The next 6 T cell receptor beta chains were all read from a single sample in a study of blood T cell repertoires in COVID-19. Data came from immunoSEQ multiplex PCR; TCRdb stores just in-frame clones and leaves some out. Of 200,000 or so clones listed, around 85% are singletons. The sample taken for sequencing was PBMCs or T cells enriched from blood (not recorded which). Receptor source: a woman between 35 and 50 years old with acute COVID-19.

The chain links TRBV28 to TRBJ1-1; D might be TRBD1 (5 bases). Germline V gives CDR1 MDHEN, CDR2 SYDVKM. The CDR3 runs to 16 residues. Trimming left V 5 bases short and J 4 bases short, with 20 bases between. As DNA, the CDR3 is TGTGCCAGCAGTCCCCTAGGGGCGCATTCCGGCACTGAAGCTTTCTTT. It translates to CASSPLGAHSGTEAFF.

As for this clone: Distinct nucleotide sequences in the sample also encode this CDR3. This chain uses TRBV27 with TRBJ2-2; weak D call: TRBD2 (5 bases). CDR3 length equals 14 residues. CDR1 is MNHEY, CDR2 SMNVEV, per germline (reference sequence). Trimming took 0 bases from V and 4 from J, leaving 6 bases between them. The CDR3 loop reads CASSLSGGTGELFF. The CDR3 coding sequence is TGTGCCAGCAGTTTATCAGGAGGCACCGGGGAGCTGTTTTTT.

The chain is built from TRBV6-5 and TRBJ2-7; TRBD1 aligns across 7 bases. The V gene's germline CDR1 is MNHEY and CDR2 SVGAGI. The CDR3 is 11 amino acids. V was pared by 7 bases and J by 4 bases, with 1 base of the junction left unmatched. The CDR3 region is CASTDRYEQYF. CDR3 nucleotide sequence: TGTGCCAGCACGGACAGGTACGAGCAGTACTTC.

CDR3 sequence reads: CASRGIANTGELFF. In nucleotides, the CDR3 is TGTGCCTCCAGAGGTATCGCGAACACCGGGGAGCTGTTTTTT. The chain recombines TRBV30 with TRBJ2-2; D not resolved. The germline V and J ends were trimmed by 7 bases and 0 bases, with 12 bases remaining between them. CDR1 GTSNPN and CDR2 SVGIG come from the germline V gene (reference sequence). The CDR3 is made up of 14 amino acids.

This clone was seen more than once but under ten times. The chain joins TRBV5-5 to TRBJ2-1; 10 bases map to TRBD2. Losses at the gene ends were 4 bases for V and 9 bases for J; bases not matched to a gene: 10. The CDR3 has 15 amino acids. Germline V gene lookup returns CDR1 SGHKS and CDR2 YYEKEE (reference sequence). The CDR3 loop reads CASSAPSGRGGEQFF. The CDR3 nucleotides are TGTGCCAGCAGCGCTCCTAGCGGGAGAGGGGGTGAGCAGTTCTTC.

The chain is built from TRBV7-9 and TRBJ1-2; unclear D gene. With 5 bases removed from V and 4 bases from J, the gap between germline ends came to 8 bases. Per the germline V gene, CDR1 is SEHNR and CDR2 is FQNEAQ (reference sequence). This CDR3 contains 12 residues. The CDR3, as DNA: TGTGCCAGCAGCCTTGGGCTCTATGGCTACACCTTC. It codes for CASSLGLYGYTF. The full variable domain, completed using reference TRBV7-9 and TRBJ1-2, is DTGVSQNPRHKITKRGQNVTFRCDPISEHNRLYWYRQTLGQGPEFLTYFQNEAQLEKSRLLSDRFSAERPKGSFSTLEIQRTEQGDSAMYLCASSLGLYGYTFGSGTRLTVV.